Listed here are 23 T cell receptor beta chains from one sample, sequenced in a study of blood T cell repertoires in COVID-19. Profiled with immunoSEQ multiplex PCR; TCRdb holds only in-frame clones, not every one. The sample consists of a few hundred thousand clones, about 88% of them appearing once. Sequencing was done on a sample of peripheral blood. The receptors stem from a woman aged 55-69 years with COVID-19, enrolled during active disease.

This chain uses TRBV13 with TRBJ1-6; D ambiguous. Germline CDR1 and CDR2: PRHDT and FYEKMQ (reference sequence). The CDR3 runs 14 residues. With 3 bases removed from V and 7 bases from J, the gap between germline ends came to 10 bases. Here the CDR3 DNA reads TGTGCCAGCAGCTTCACGGGGAGCAATTCACCCCTCCACTTT. It yields the protein CASSFTGSNSPLHF.

A single count supports this clone. The sample carries other DNA sequences with the same CDR3. The V call is TRBV27, the J call TRBJ1-2; D unclear. V lost 2 bases and J lost 7, with 8 bases in between. This CDR3 region has 12 residues. Germline V gives CDR1 MNHEY, CDR2 SMNVEV (reference sequence). The CDR3 bases are TGTGCCAGCAGTTTAGGAGGGAGTGGCTACACCTTC. It is translated as CASSLGGSGYTF.

CDR3 sequence (DNA): TGCAGCGTTGGGGACAGGGGGGAGACCCAGTACTTC. This translates into CSVGDRGETQYF. The rearrangement links TRBV29-1 to TRBJ2-5; 11 bases agree with TRBD1. The trim removed 4 bases at V and 5 bases at J, leaving 0 bases unmatched. From germline, CDR1 is SQVTM and CDR2 ANQGSEA. This CDR3 has 12 residues.

The J gene is TRBJ1-6, the V gene TRBV7-9; D ambiguous. V gave up 6 bases and J gave up 6 bases, with 12 bases separating them. This CDR3 has 14 residues. The germline V gene encodes CDR1 SEHNR and CDR2 FQNEAQ (reference sequence). The CDR3 sequence: CASRMGGINSPLHF. The CDR3 DNA reads TGTGCCAGCAGAATGGGAGGGATTAATTCACCCCTCCACTTT.

This clone was seen many times. The chain links TRBV6-4 to TRBJ1-5; D call uncertain. The germline CDR1 and CDR2 sequences are MRHNA and SNTAGT. The V end lost 4 bases, the J end lost 0 bases, and 7 bases lay between the germline ends. The CDR3 has 14 amino acids. CDR3 bases: TGTGCCAGCAGTGCGGGATATAGCAATCAGCCCCAGCATTTT. Protein product: CASSAGYSNQPQHF.

This chain uses TRBV30 with TRBJ1-2; D is undetermined. Germline CDR1 is GTSNPN and CDR2 is SVGIG (reference sequence). This CDR3 region has 12 residues. Trimming took 3 bases from V and 5 from J, leaving 10 bases between them. CDR3 in DNA: TGTGCCTGGAGGCACGGAGGGTATGGCTACACCTTC. It is translated as CAWRHGGYGYTF.

The V and J genes are TRBV30 and TRBJ1-2, with 7 bases lining up with TRBD1. From germline, CDR1 is GTSNPN and CDR2 SVGIG (reference sequence). The CDR3 is 12 amino acids. Germline trimming cut 4 bases from V and 5 bases from J; bases unmatched to any gene: 4. For the CDR3, the DNA is TGTGCCTGGACCAGGGGGGAGTATGGCTACACCTTC. Its translation: CAWTRGEYGYTF.

The CDR3 region is CASSYGGRHLNTEAFF. CDR3 DNA sequence: TGTGCCAGCAGTTATGGAGGTCGGCATCTGAACACTGAAGCTTTCTTT. The chain joins TRBV6-2 or TRBV6-3 to TRBJ1-1; D remains unclear. Germline values: CDR1 MNHEY, CDR2 SVGEGT. The CDR3 length is 16 residues. The V end was cut by 3 bases, the J end by 0 bases, with 14 bases between.

CDR3 nucleotides: TGTGCCAGCAGTCCGGGACCAGGAGGGCCTGGAAACACCATATATTTT. Amino acid sequence: CASSPGPGGPGNTIYF. The rearrangement uses TRBV27 and TRBJ1-3, with D possibly TRBD1 on 5 matching bases. Germline V gives CDR1 MNHEY, CDR2 SMNVEV (reference sequence). The V end lost 5 bases, the J end lost 2 bases, and 16 bases lay between the germline ends. CDR3 length: 16 amino acids.

This rearrangement joins TRBV19 to TRBJ2-3; a weak D match, TRBD2 (6 bases). CDR1 and CDR2 (germline): LNHDA, SQIVND (reference sequence). This CDR3 is 15 amino acids long. The V end was cut by 0 bases, the J end by 6 bases, with 13 bases between. The CDR3 sequence is CASSIDGGNGDTQYF. As DNA, the CDR3 is TGTGCCAGTAGTATAGATGGAGGGAACGGGGATACGCAGTATTTT.

The chain joins TRBV19 to TRBJ2-7; D gene unclear. Germline V gives CDR1 LNHDA, CDR2 SQIVND (reference sequence). The CDR3 is made up of 11 amino acids. Trimming removed 5 bases from V and 5 bases from J, with 7 bases in between. The CDR3, as DNA: TGTGCCAGTAGTTTGAGTAACGAGCAGTACTTC. As protein: CASSLSNEQYF.

Only one count was recorded for this clone. V usage is TRBV5-1 and J usage is TRBJ2-2; TRBD2 matches 9 bases. J lost 7 bases, V lost 0 bases, and 7 bases had no gene match. Per germline, CDR1 SGHRS and CDR2 YFSETQ. The CDR3 sequence is 16 residues long. CDR3 DNA: TGCGCCAGCAGCTTGGTGCTAGCGGGGAACGTCGGGGAGCTGTTTTTT. It codes for CASSLVLAGNVGELFF.

This clone was recorded once. This chain connects TRBV5-4 to TRBJ2-2; the D is unclear. Trimming removed 2 bases from V and 4 bases from J, with 12 bases in between. CDR1 and CDR2 (germline): SGHNT, YYREEE (reference sequence). The CDR3 contains 15 residues. The CDR3 protein is CASSLPGALTGELFF. The CDR3 DNA is TGTGCCAGCAGCTTACCCGGTGCACTCACCGGGGAGCTGTTTTTT.

The chain is built from TRBV12-3 or TRBV12-4 and TRBJ1-1; TRBD1 matches at 8 bases. CDR3 length: 13 residues. Trimming took 5 bases from V and 6 from J; bases not matched to a gene: 5. The CDR3 bases are TGTGCCAGCAGTAGGCAGGGGGCCTCTGAAGCTTTCTTT. The encoded protein is CASSRQGASEAFF.

The J gene is TRBJ2-3, the V gene TRBV19, with 8 bases aligning to TRBD2. The CDR3 totals 14 residues. Trimming cost V 6 bases and J 5 bases; bases outside gene matches: 7. The germline CDR1 and CDR2 sequences are LNHDA and SQIVND (reference sequence). The CDR3 sequence is CASRTGGSGDTQYF. In nucleotides, the CDR3 is TGTGCCAGTAGAACGGGGGGGAGTGGAGATACGCAGTATTTT.

For this clone: Other DNA variants within this sample encode the same CDR3. V usage is TRBV27 and J usage is TRBJ1-2, with TRBD1 as a possible D gene (6 bases). The CDR3 sequence is 13 residues long. Between the trimmed V and J ends, which lost 2 bases and 8 bases, there was a span of 12 bases. From germline, CDR1 is MNHEY and CDR2 SMNVEV (reference sequence). This CDR3 is CASSLRQAGGYTF. The CDR3 bases are TGTGCCAGCAGTTTACGACAGGCCGGAGGCTACACCTTC.

The chain recombines TRBV7-3 with TRBJ2-3; D perhaps matches TRBD1 (6 bases). This CDR3 spans 15 amino acids. The germline V gene has CDR1 SGHTA and CDR2 FQGTGA. Trimming cost V 1 base and J 7 bases, with 15 bases left between them. In DNA, the CDR3 is TGTGCCAGCAGCTTAATTGGTGGGGGCACTAATACGCAGTATTTT. Amino acids: CASSLIGGGTNTQYF.

The chain recombines TRBV7-2 with TRBJ2-3, with 8 bases fitting TRBD1. Trimming at V came to 2 bases and at J to 4 bases, leaving 14 bases not matched to a gene. The CDR3 has 18 amino acids. Germline lookup yields CDR1 SGHTA and CDR2 FQGNSA. In nucleotides, the CDR3 is TGTGCCAGCAGCTTATCCAGGGGGCTAGCGTGGGGCCCAGATACGCAGTATTTT. Translation gives CASSLSRGLAWGPDTQYF.

The rearrangement uses TRBV2 and TRBJ1-4, with TRBD1 identical over 9 bases. CDR1 is SNHLY and CDR2 is FYNNEI in the germline V gene. The CDR3 extends over 15 amino acids. Losses at the gene ends were 5 bases for V and 8 bases for J; bases not matched to a gene: 9. CDR3 in DNA: TGTGCCAGCAGTCCACAGGGGGCGAGGGGAGAAAAACTGTTTTTT. It is translated as CASSPQGARGEKLFF.

This chain connects TRBV6-5 to TRBJ2-7; 8 bases are shared with TRBD1. Germline-derived CDR1 and CDR2 are MNHEY and SVGAGI. The CDR3 consists of 13 residues. V lost 5 bases and J lost 6; bases outside the gene matches: 6. CDR3 sequence (DNA): TGTGCCAGCAGTACCGACAGGGGAGTCGAGCAGTACTTC. Protein product: CASSTDRGVEQYF.

The CDR3 spells CASSPASTGTDTQYF. The CDR3 DNA reads TGCGCCAGCAGCCCCGCGTCGACAGGCACAGATACGCAGTATTTT. The V and J genes are TRBV5-1 and TRBJ2-3, with a tentative D call TRBD1 (5 bases). Trimming pared 4 bases from V and 1 base from J, leaving 13 bases between. Germline CDR1 is SGHRS and CDR2 is YFSETQ. The CDR3 has 15 amino acids.

This chain uses TRBV4-1 with TRBJ1-5; TRBD1 might be the D (5 bases). The CDR3 runs 15 residues. Germline CDR1 is MGHRA and CDR2 is YSYEKL. V gave up 1 base and J gave up 3 bases, with 10 bases separating them. This CDR3 reads CASSQAGDFNQPQHF. The CDR3 region has the DNA TGCGCCAGCAGCCAAGCTGGGGACTTCAATCAGCCCCAGCATTTT.

This chain's CDR3 is CASRGTYDNAYEQYF. Written as DNA, the CDR3 is TGTGCCAGCAGAGGGACATATGATAATGCCTACGAGCAGTACTTC. The chain recombines TRBV7-8 with TRBJ2-7; possible D gene TRBD1, 6 bases. This CDR3 is built from 15 residues. Germline CDR1 and CDR2: SGHVS and FQNEAQ. V was pared by 6 bases and J by 2 bases, with 17 bases between. The full variable domain, its missing parts supplied by reference TRBV7-8 and TRBJ2-7, is GAGVSQSPRYKVAKRGQDVALRCDPISGHVSLFWYQQALGQGPEFLTYFQNEAQLDKSGLPSDRFFAERPEGSVSTLKIQRTQQEDSAVYLCASRGTYDNAYEQYFGPGTRLTVT.